A single sample is the source of the 23 T cell receptor beta chains below, sequenced in a study of T cell repertoires in cytomegalovirus infection (dated by TCRdb to 2018 to 2020). Sequencing instrument: Illumina HiSeq 1500. The raw public reads went through TCRdb reprocessing: fastp at Q25, MiXCR clone calling, in-frame beta chains kept. Every distinct CDR3 protein forms one entry, paired with its most common genes and DNA. The sample yields approximately 1,000,000 distinct CDR3 sequences; approximately 30% were counted once. The top ten constitute 13% of the sample. What this sample's treatment or condition label stands for: in vitro stimulation with specific CMV peptide epitopes to enrich CMV-specific T cells. Their antigens remain unidentified. The sample was cultured CD8+ T cells from PBMCs, taken from culture after CMV antigen stimulation. The receptors derive from a human donor in good health (CMV status not recorded). Some clones in this sample may be carry-over from other donors' samples.

This clonotype was counted ten times or more. The V call is TRBV7-6, the J call TRBJ1-1; 7 nucleotides align to TRBD1. The germline CDR1 and CDR2 sequences are SGHVS and FNYEAQ. This CDR3 spans 14 amino acids. J gave up 4 bases and V 3 bases, and 5 bases lay outside the gene matches. The CDR3 DNA reads TGTGCCAGCAGCTTGAAGGGGGCCGGCACTGAAGCTTTCTTT. Protein product: CASSLKGAGTEAFF.

This clonotype was counted many times. The V and J genes are TRBV12-3 or TRBV12-4 and TRBJ2-1; 11 bases line up with TRBD2. The V and J ends lost 6 bases and 6 bases, in that order; junction bases with no gene match: 10. This CDR3 contains 16 residues. The CDR3 nucleotides are TGTGCCAGCAGCCCTCTCCTAGCGGGGGGCTCCAATGAGCAGTTCTTC. Amino acid sequence: CASSPLLAGGSNEQFF.

V and J are TRBV27 and TRBJ2-2; possible D gene TRBD1, 5 bases. Germline lookup yields CDR1 MNHEY and CDR2 SMNVEV (reference sequence). CDR3 length equals 17 residues. The germline V and J ends were trimmed by 2 bases and 0 bases, with 13 bases remaining between them. The CDR3 loop reads CASSLGVQGTNTGELFF. CDR3 in DNA: TGTGCCAGCAGTTTAGGAGTGCAGGGAACGAACACCGGGGAGCTGTTTTTT.

The J gene is TRBJ2-3, the V gene TRBV4-1, with 12 bases lining up with TRBD2. V lost 0 bases to trimming and J lost 4 bases; unmatched junction nucleotides: 11. Germline lookup yields CDR1 MGHRA and CDR2 YSYEKL. CDR3 length: 19 residues. In DNA form, the CDR3 reads TGCGCCAGCAGCCAAGATATGGGGCTAGCGGGGGGGCTGGCAGATACGCAGTATTTT. This translates into CASSQDMGLAGGLADTQYF.

The chain links TRBV28 to TRBJ2-5; the D is unclear. The CDR3 covers 13 residues. The germline V and J ends were trimmed by 3 bases and 5 bases, with 10 bases remaining between them. Germline CDR1 and CDR2: MDHEN and SYDVKM. The CDR3 spells CASSFEPGETQYF. The DNA for the CDR3 is TGTGCCAGCAGTTTTGAACCCGGGGAGACCCAGTACTTC. Filled out from reference TRBV28 and TRBJ2-5, the complete variable domain reads DVKVTQSSRYLVKRTGEKVFLECVQDMDHENMFWYRQDPGLGLRLIYFSYDVKMKEKGDIPEGYSVSREKKERFSLILESASTNQTSMYLCASSFEPGETQYFGPGTRLLVL.

This clonotype was counted a few times. This chain joins TRBV12-3 or TRBV12-4 and TRBJ2-7; D not resolved. V shed 5 bases and J shed 0 bases, with 8 bases lying between them. The CDR3 spans 13 residues. The CDR3 bases are TGTGCCAGCAGTGGGGATTTCTCCTACGAGCAGTACTTC. This codes for CASSGDFSYEQYF.

The chain combines TRBV12-3 or TRBV12-4 with TRBJ2-1, with D possibly TRBD2 on 5 matching bases. CDR3 length: 15 amino acids. V was cut by 6 bases and J by 0 bases, with 12 bases left in between. The CDR3 DNA follows: TGTGCCAGCAGCGATGGGAGCGGCTCCTACAATGAGCAGTTCTTC. It yields the protein CASSDGSGSYNEQFF.

This clonotype was seen a handful of times. The chain is built from TRBV7-9 and TRBJ2-3, with TRBD2 as a possible D gene (6 bases). Looked up from germline, CDR1 is SEHNR and CDR2 is FQNEAQ (reference sequence). The CDR3 is made up of 16 amino acids. Trimming pared 9 bases from V and 2 bases from J, leaving 21 bases between. CDR3 sequence (DNA): TGTGCCAGTTCGTTTCTAATAGCGGACCTCACAGATACGCAGTATTTT. Its translation: CASSFLIADLTDTQYF. Drawing the rest from reference TRBV7-9 and TRBJ2-3, the complete variable domain is DTGVSQNPRHKITKRGQNVTFRCDPISEHNRLYWYRQTLGQGPEFLTYFQNEAQLEKSRLLSDRFSAERPKGSFSTLEIQRTEQGDSAMYLCASSFLIADLTDTQYFGPGTRLTVL.

Only a few counts were recorded for this clonotype. This sequence joins TRBV7-9 and TRBJ2-3, with D perhaps matching TRBD2 (5 bases). Germline lookup yields CDR1 SEHNR and CDR2 FQNEAQ (reference sequence). This CDR3 region has 18 residues. V lost 0 bases, J lost 2 bases, and 18 bases lay in between. The CDR3 nucleotides are TGTGCCAGCAGCTTAGCCCCTGTGGAGGAAGTGGACACAGATACGCAGTATTTT. As protein: CASSLAPVEEVDTDTQYF.

In its sample, this clonotype was seen a few times. This rearrangement joins TRBV12-3 or TRBV12-4 to TRBJ1-6; 7 nucleotides agree with TRBD1. The CDR3 sequence is 14 residues long. Trimming removed 7 bases from V and 2 bases from J; junction bases left unmatched: 2. CDR3 sequence reads: CASTRGPYNSPLHF. The DNA for the CDR3 is TGTGCCAGCACGAGGGGGCCCTATAATTCACCCCTCCACTTT.

This clonotype was detected once. This chain joins TRBV5-1 and TRBJ2-1, with 10 bases identical to TRBD2. The CDR3 sequence is 18 residues long. In germline, CDR1 is SGHRS, CDR2 YFSETQ. Trimming removed 0 bases from V and 6 bases from J; junction bases left unmatched: 12. For the CDR3, the DNA is TGCGCCAGCAGCTTGGCCTCTGGGGTAAAGCGGGGGGGCAATGAGCAGTTCTTC. Residues: CASSLASGVKRGGNEQFF.

This clonotype has a count of ten or more. The V call is TRBV4-1, the J call TRBJ1-6; D is unresolved. With 0 bases removed from V and 7 bases from J, the gap between germline ends came to 19 bases. The CDR3 length is 18 residues. CDR1 is MGHRA and CDR2 is YSYEKL in the germline V gene. Here the CDR3 reads CASSQDGGVFPGNSPLHF. For the CDR3, the DNA is TGCGCCAGCAGCCAAGATGGTGGCGTTTTCCCCGGGAATTCACCCCTCCACTTT.

This clonotype was seen more than once but under ten times. The rearrangement uses TRBV7-9 and TRBJ2-1; tentatively, D is TRBD1 (5 bases). The V and J ends lost 5 bases and 9 bases respectively, with 11 bases between them. This CDR3 spans 12 amino acids. CDR1 is SEHNR, CDR2 FQNEAQ, per germline (reference sequence). The chain's CDR3 is CASSPKGFEQFF. The CDR3, as DNA: TGTGCCAGCAGCCCCAAGGGGTTTGAGCAGTTCTTC.

This clonotype was seen a few times. The genes are TRBV4-3 and TRBJ2-2; tentatively, D is TRBD1 or TRBD2 (6 bases each). The CDR3 covers 14 residues. Trimming pared 4 bases from V and 6 bases from J, leaving 12 bases between. Germline V gene lookup returns CDR1 LGHNA and CDR2 YSLEER. Here the CDR3 reads CASSLMGGAGELFF. Written as DNA, the CDR3 is TGCGCCAGCAGCCTCATGGGGGGCGCCGGGGAGCTGTTTTTT.

The rearrangement joins TRBV25-1 to TRBJ1-4, with 8 bases fitting TRBD1. V dropped 5 bases and J dropped 7; count of bases not matched to a gene: 6. This CDR3 comprises 14 residues. Looked up from germline, CDR1 is MGHDK and CDR2 is SYGVNS. The CDR3 nucleotides are TGTGCCAGCAGTCCGGGACAGGAGGCTGAAAAACTGTTTTTT. Protein: CASSPGQEAEKLFF.

This clonotype was observed a handful of times. The genes are TRBV13 and TRBJ2-7; 8 bases align to TRBD2. Germline CDR1 is PRHDT and CDR2 is FYEKMQ (reference sequence). The V gene end was trimmed by 4 bases and the J gene end by 1 base; junction bases not matched to a gene: 6. CDR3 length: 15 amino acids. CDR3 in DNA: TGTGCCAGCAGCTCAAGCGGGGGTCCATCCTACGAGCAGTACTTC. It translates to CASSSSGGPSYEQYF.

The chain uses TRBV24-1 and TRBJ2-4; tentatively, D is TRBD1 (6 bases). The germline CDR1 and CDR2 sequences are KGHDR and SFDVKD. The germline V and J ends were trimmed by 4 bases and 8 bases, with 14 bases remaining between them. This CDR3 comprises 14 residues. CDR3 sequence reads: CATSDRDNKDIQYF. The DNA for the CDR3 is TGTGCCACCAGTGACCGGGACAACAAGGACATTCAGTACTTC.

This clonotype was recorded a few times. The chain employs TRBV12-3 or TRBV12-4 and TRBJ1-5; D is uncertain. The CDR3 has 13 residues. V was pared by 5 bases and J by 4 bases, with 9 bases between. The CDR3 DNA reads TGTGCCAGCAGTCCGATCCTGAATCAGCCCCAGCATTTT. Protein sequence: CASSPILNQPQHF.

This clonotype came up a few times. The chain carries TRBV6-2 or TRBV6-3 and TRBJ2-1, with 12 bases that match TRBD2. The germline CDR1 and CDR2 sequences are MNHEY and SVGEGT. The trim removed 2 bases at V and 7 bases at J, leaving 9 bases unmatched. The CDR3 covers 17 residues. The CDR3 spells CASSYPLLAGGGNEQFF. CDR3 sequence (DNA): TGTGCCAGCAGTTACCCGCTGCTAGCGGGGGGGGGTAATGAGCAGTTCTTC.

This clonotype appeared many times. The chain couples TRBV7-6 to TRBJ2-5, with 11 bases fitting TRBD2. From germline, CDR1 is SGHVS and CDR2 FNYEAQ. Trimming at V came to 5 bases and at J to 2 bases, leaving 7 bases not matched to a gene. This CDR3 has 16 residues. The CDR3 sequence: CASSPRLAGYQETQYF. The DNA for the CDR3 is TGTGCCAGCAGCCCCAGACTAGCGGGGTATCAAGAGACCCAGTACTTC. The whole variable domain, filled in from reference TRBV7-6 and TRBJ2-5, reads GAGVSQSPRYKVTKRGQDVALRCDPISGHVSLYWYRQALGQGPEFLTYFNYEAQQDKSGLPNDRFSAERPEGSISTLTIQRTEQRDSAMYRCASSPRLAGYQETQYFGPGTRLLVL.

The sample holds many counts of this clonotype. The rearrangement uses TRBV6-5 and TRBJ1-1; D is undetermined. The V and J ends lost 0 bases and 2 bases respectively, with 10 bases between them. The CDR3 covers 15 residues. Per the germline V gene, CDR1 is MNHEY and CDR2 is SVGAGI. Here the CDR3 DNA reads TGTGCCAGCAGTTACTCATTGTTCGGAAACACTGAAGCTTTCTTT. Translation: CASSYSLFGNTEAFF.

This clonotype was seen a handful of times. The chain has TRBV10-3 and TRBJ2-1; the match to TRBD2 covers 9 bases. Losses at the gene ends were 10 bases for V and 0 bases for J; bases not matched to a gene: 4. Per germline, CDR1 ENHRY and CDR2 SYGVKD. The CDR3 sequence is 14 residues long. The CDR3 region is CATNSGSSYNEQFF. DNA for the CDR3: TGTGCCACCAATAGCGGGAGCTCCTACAATGAGCAGTTCTTC.

This clonotype came up a few times. This chain uses TRBV7-6 with TRBJ1-1; D gene unclear. Germline V CDR1 and CDR2: SGHVS, FNYEAQ. V was cut by 5 bases and J by 12 bases, with 13 bases left in between. The CDR3 runs 11 residues. DNA of the CDR3: TGTGCCAGCAGCCGGCTGGGAACGACTTTCTTT. The encoded protein is CASSRLGTTFF.